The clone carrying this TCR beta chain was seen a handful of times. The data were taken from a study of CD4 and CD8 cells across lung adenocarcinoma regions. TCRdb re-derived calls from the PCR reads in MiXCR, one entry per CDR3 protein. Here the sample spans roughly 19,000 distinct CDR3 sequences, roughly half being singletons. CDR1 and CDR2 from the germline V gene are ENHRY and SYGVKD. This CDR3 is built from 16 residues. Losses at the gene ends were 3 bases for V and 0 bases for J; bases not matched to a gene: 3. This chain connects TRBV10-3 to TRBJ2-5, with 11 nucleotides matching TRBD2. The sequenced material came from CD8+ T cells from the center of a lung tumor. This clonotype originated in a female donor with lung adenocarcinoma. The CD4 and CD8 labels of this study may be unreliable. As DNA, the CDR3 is TGTGCCATCAGTGACACTAGCGGGGGAAACCAAGAGACCCAGTACTTC. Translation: CAISDTSGGNQETQYF.